Below are 26 T cell receptor beta chains sequenced from a single sample in a study of blood T cell repertoires in COVID-19. Generated by immunoSEQ multiplex PCR, the TCRdb table keeps only in-frame clones and is missing some. This table has 200,000 to 250,000 clones, 88% appearing once. Sequenced input: peripheral blood. These receptors came from a man between 65 and 85 years old with acute or convalescent COVID-19.

The chain combines TRBV7-3 with TRBJ2-7, with 12 bases lining up with TRBD1. This CDR3 is built from 14 residues. Losses at the gene ends were 3 bases for V and 4 bases for J; bases not matched to a gene: 1. Germline assignment: CDR1 SGHTA and CDR2 FQGTGA. CDR3 DNA: TGTGCCAGCAGCTTGGGACAGGGGGCGTACGAGCAGTACTTC. Its translation: CASSLGQGAYEQYF.

As DNA, the CDR3 is TGTGCCATCAGTTCGGGGGTGACCAATCAGCCCCAGCATTTT. This translates into CAISSGVTNQPQHF. J is TRBJ1-5 and V is TRBV10-3, with a weak D call TRBD1 (5 bases). CDR1 and CDR2 from the germline V gene are ENHRY and SYGVKD. Trimming pared 5 bases from V and 3 bases from J, leaving 11 bases between. The CDR3 is 14 residues long.

V gene TRBV30 combines with J gene TRBJ2-2; D may be TRBD1 (5 bases). Germline V lookup: CDR1 GTSNPN, CDR2 SVGIG (reference sequence). Trimming removed 1 base at V and 3 bases at J, with 12 bases between. The CDR3 covers 15 residues. CDR3 protein: CAWSGGRAYTGELFF. The DNA for the CDR3 is TGTGCCTGGAGTGGTGGCAGGGCCTACACCGGGGAGCTGTTTTTT.

J is TRBJ1-5 and V is TRBV19; 7 bases line up with TRBD1. CDR1 and CDR2 from the germline V gene are LNHDA and SQIVND (reference sequence). The V and J ends lost 10 bases and 3 bases, in that order; junction bases with no gene match: 6. This CDR3 is 13 amino acids long. CDR3 amino acids: CATRDSYNQPQHF. DNA of the CDR3: TGTGCCACTAGGGACAGTTACAATCAGCCCCAGCATTTT.

This chain uses TRBV18 with TRBJ2-7; D is unclear. The CDR3 sequence is 14 residues long. Deletions cut 0 bases from V and 4 bases from J, with 10 bases between. Germline V gene sequence: CDR1 KGHSH, CDR2 LQKENI. CDR3 bases: TGTGCCAGCTCACCACCGATAGGAGTATACGAGCAGTACTTC. Translating gives CASSPPIGVYEQYF.

The rearrangement joins TRBV28 to TRBJ1-4; no reliable D call. CDR3 length: 13 residues. Germline V lookup: CDR1 MDHEN, CDR2 SYDVKM. Trimming took off 6 bases at V and 7 bases at J, with 12 bases between the two ends. CDR3 in DNA: TGTGCCAGCAGCTTAGGCCAAATTGAAAAACTGTTTTTT. Encoded protein: CASSLGQIEKLFF.

This clone appeared once. The rearrangement links TRBV27 to TRBJ2-7; D might be TRBD2 (5 bases). Germline assignment: CDR1 MNHEY and CDR2 SMNVEV (reference sequence). The CDR3 covers 13 residues. V lost 3 bases and J lost 7, with 13 bases in between. CDR3 protein: CASSLDSFREQYF. In DNA form, the CDR3 reads TGTGCCAGCAGTTTGGACTCCTTTCGGGAGCAGTACTTC.

J is TRBJ1-4 and V is TRBV19; the D gene is possibly TRBD1 (6 bases). CDR1 and CDR2 from the germline V gene are LNHDA and SQIVND (reference sequence). Trimming removed 4 bases at V and 5 bases at J, with 17 bases between. The CDR3 is 16 amino acids. CDR3 amino acids: CASSTRRTAINEKLFF. The CDR3 DNA follows: TGTGCCAGTAGTACCCGCCGGACAGCTATAAATGAAAAACTGTTTTTT.

In nucleotides, the CDR3 is TGTGCCAGCAGCACAGGGGGCAGCTATGGCTACACCTTC. This translates into CASSTGGSYGYTF. The chain recombines TRBV7-8 with TRBJ1-2; 9 nucleotides align to TRBD1. V shed 5 bases, J shed 4 bases, and the junction held 2 bases outside the gene matches. The CDR3 covers 13 residues. CDR1 SGHVS and CDR2 FQNEAQ come from the germline V gene.

The rearrangement uses TRBV25-1 and TRBJ2-7; D is perhaps TRBD1 (6 bases). Per the germline V gene, CDR1 is MGHDK and CDR2 is SYGVNS. The CDR3 contains 12 residues. V gave up 6 bases and J gave up 3 bases, with 9 bases separating them. The CDR3 is CASRAGDYEQYF. Written as DNA, the CDR3 is TGTGCCAGCAGGGCAGGGGACTACGAGCAGTACTTC.

The chain employs TRBV4-2 and TRBJ2-1; maybe TRBD2 (5 bases). Trimming removed 1 base at V and 8 bases at J, with 24 bases between. This CDR3 region has 18 residues. CDR1 LGHNA and CDR2 YNFKEQ come from the germline V gene. The CDR3 DNA reads TGTGCCAGCAGCCAAGTAAATCCCTCGGGATACGGAATCTATGAGCAGTTCTTC. It specifies CASSQVNPSGYGIYEQFF.

This clone showed up just once. The V gene is TRBV5-1, the J gene TRBJ1-5; no firm D call. This CDR3 region has 15 residues. Trimming pared 4 bases from V and 7 bases from J, leaving 18 bases between. The germline CDR1 and CDR2 sequences are SGHRS and YFSETQ. The CDR3 DNA follows: TGCGCCAGCAGCCCGGACTCTGGGCCTAACCAGCCCCAGCATTTT. Its translation: CASSPDSGPNQPQHF.

The rearrangement uses TRBV6-5 and TRBJ1-2; the match to TRBD1 covers 8 bases. Germline-derived CDR1 and CDR2 are MNHEY and SVGAGI. The CDR3 totals 14 residues. With V trimmed by 6 bases and J by 7 bases, 10 bases remained unmatched. CDR3 coding DNA: TGTGCCAGCAGCCTCGGACAGGGTTTGGGTGGCTACACCTTC. Residues: CASSLGQGLGGYTF.

The V call is TRBV9, the J call TRBJ2-7, with a weak D call TRBD1 (6 bases). Trimming took off 0 bases at V and 6 bases at J, with 19 bases between the two ends. This CDR3 has 16 residues. Germline-derived CDR1 and CDR2 are SGDLS and YYNGEE. The CDR3 region has the DNA TGTGCCAGCAGCGTAGGACCACAGGGTATAGATGGCGAGCAGTACTTC. Translating gives CASSVGPQGIDGEQYF.

Comment on this clone: A junction end diverges from the germline sequence, so it may reflect a read error. CDR3 in amino acids: CASGDRADYGYTF. In DNA, the CDR3 is TGTGCCAGCGGTGACAGGGCGGACTATGGCTACACCTTC. The chain carries TRBV6-1 and TRBJ1-2; TRBD1 matches at 7 bases. Per germline, CDR1 MNHNS and CDR2 SASEGT. The CDR3 loop spans 13 amino acids.

V and J are TRBV7-2 and TRBJ2-7, with 12 bases lining up with TRBD2. Losses at the gene ends were 4 bases for V and 6 bases for J; bases not matched to a gene: 4. The CDR3 is 14 residues long. The germline V gene encodes CDR1 SGHTA and CDR2 FQGNSA. The CDR3, as DNA: TGTGCCAGCAGCTCGGGACTAGCGGGCATCGAGCAGTACTTC. Protein: CASSSGLAGIEQYF.

The rearrangement links TRBV5-1 to TRBJ2-1, with TRBD2 matching over 9 bases. The V gene end was trimmed by 3 bases and the J gene end by 7 bases; junction bases not matched to a gene: 11. Germline V gene data show CDR1 as SGHRS and CDR2 as YFSETQ. The CDR3 consists of 16 residues. The CDR3 DNA is TGCGCCAGCAGCTCTGGACTAGCGCCCTCTTCGAATGAGCAGTTCTTC. Translating it yields CASSSGLAPSSNEQFF.

The J gene is TRBJ2-7, the V gene TRBV6-5, with D tentatively TRBD1 (5 bases). Germline loops: CDR1 MNHEY, CDR2 SVGAGI. Trimming left V 5 bases short and J 1 base short, with 6 bases between. The CDR3 loop spans 12 amino acids. This CDR3 reads CASSHRSYEQYF. For the CDR3, the DNA is TGTGCCAGCAGTCACAGGTCCTACGAGCAGTACTTC.

This chain connects TRBV3-1 (or the pseudogene TRBV3-2) to TRBJ2-3; 9 positions agree with TRBD1. CDR1 and CDR2 from the germline V gene are LGHDT and YNNKEL (reference sequence). This CDR3 has 14 amino acids. The ends lost 4 bases at V and 6 bases at J; junction bases unmatched: 5. CDR3 nucleotides: TGTGCCAGCAGCCGCGGACAGGGGTCGGATACGCAGTATTTT. Protein product: CASSRGQGSDTQYF.

The chain couples TRBV16 to TRBJ1-2; 9 positions agree with TRBD1. Trimming took 2 bases from V and 2 from J; bases not matched to a gene: 3. The CDR3 is 15 residues long. Germline V gene data show CDR1 as KGHSY and CDR2 as FQNENV. Written as DNA, the CDR3 is TGTGCCAGCAGCCAAGGGACAGGGACGAACTATGGCTACACCTTC. Translated, it gives CASSQGTGTNYGYTF. The full variable domain, its missing parts supplied by reference TRBV16 and TRBJ1-2, is GEEVAQTPKHLVRGEGQKAKLYCAPIKGHSYVFWYQQVLKNEFKFLISFQNENVFDETGMPKERFSAKCLPNSPCSLEIQATKLEDSAVYFCASSQGTGTNYGYTFGSGTRLTVV.

With respect to this clone: Other DNA sequences in this specimen translate into the identical CDR3. The chain recombines TRBV19 with TRBJ1-1, with a possible D match to TRBD1 (5 bases). CDR1 LNHDA and CDR2 SQIVND come from the germline V gene (reference sequence). The CDR3 has 14 residues. The ends were cut back, 2 bases at V and 0 bases at J, with 7 bases in the middle. Here the CDR3 DNA reads TGTGCCAGTAGTATAACGGGGGTGAACACTGAAGCTTTCTTT. It translates to CASSITGVNTEAFF.

The CDR3 spells CAISGTGDTGEQYF. CDR3 nucleotide sequence: TGTGCCATCAGTGGTACAGGGGACACTGGCGAGCAGTACTTC. The chain employs TRBV10-3 and TRBJ2-7; the match to TRBD1 covers 7 bases. Trimming took 4 bases from V and 6 from J; bases not matched to a gene: 9. From germline, CDR1 is ENHRY and CDR2 SYGVKD. The CDR3 covers 14 residues.

This sequence joins TRBV7-9 and TRBJ1-3, with D unresolved. This CDR3 spans 15 amino acids. Germline values: CDR1 SEHNR, CDR2 FQNEAQ (reference sequence). Trimming removed 6 bases from V and 0 bases from J, with 12 bases in between. CDR3: CASSSDGGSGNTIYF. CDR3 coding DNA: TGTGCCAGCAGTTCGGACGGAGGCTCTGGAAACACCATATATTTT.

This chain connects TRBV5-6 to TRBJ1-2; D is uncertain. CDR3 length: 19 residues. Trimming took 4 bases from V and 3 from J, leaving 28 bases between them. From germline, CDR1 is SGHDT and CDR2 YYEEEE. This chain's CDR3 is CASSPLGVVAGKLDYGYTF. The CDR3 bases are TGTGCCAGCAGCCCCCTTGGGGTTGTAGCGGGGAAATTAGACTATGGCTACACCTTC.

This clone appeared a single time. The chain employs TRBV3-1 (or the pseudogene TRBV3-2) and TRBJ2-7; unclear D gene. The germline CDR1 and CDR2 sequences are LGHDT and YNNKEL (reference sequence). Trimming removed 1 base from V and 6 bases from J, with 7 bases in between. This CDR3 region has 12 residues. The CDR3 is CASSQARLEQYF. DNA of the CDR3: TGTGCCAGCAGCCAAGCTCGACTCGAGCAGTACTTC.

The DNA for the CDR3 is TGTGCCAGTAGTTATTTAGCGGGCTCCTACAATGAGCAGTTCTTC. The encoded protein is CASSYLAGSYNEQFF. The gene calls are TRBV19 and TRBJ2-1; TRBD2 agrees at 7 bases. The germline V gene has CDR1 LNHDA and CDR2 SQIVND (reference sequence). The CDR3 covers 15 residues. Trimming removed 5 bases from V and 0 bases from J; junction bases left unmatched: 4.